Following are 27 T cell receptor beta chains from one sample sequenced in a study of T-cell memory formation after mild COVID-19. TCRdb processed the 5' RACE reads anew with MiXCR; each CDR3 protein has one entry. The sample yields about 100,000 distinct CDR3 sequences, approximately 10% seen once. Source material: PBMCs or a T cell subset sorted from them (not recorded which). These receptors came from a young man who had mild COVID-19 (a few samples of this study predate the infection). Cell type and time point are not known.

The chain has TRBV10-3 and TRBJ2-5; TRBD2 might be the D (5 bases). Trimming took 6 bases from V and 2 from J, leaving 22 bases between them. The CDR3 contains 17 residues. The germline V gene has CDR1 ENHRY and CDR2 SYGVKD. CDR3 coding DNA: TGTGCCATCAGCGAGCGCTCAGCTTTAACTAGGCAAGAGACCCAGTACTTC. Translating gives CAISERSALTRQETQYF.

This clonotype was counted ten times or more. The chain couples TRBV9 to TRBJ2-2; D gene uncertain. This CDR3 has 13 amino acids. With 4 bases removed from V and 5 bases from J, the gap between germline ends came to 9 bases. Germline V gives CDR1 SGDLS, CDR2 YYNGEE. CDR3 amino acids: CASSPPRTGELFF. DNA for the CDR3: TGTGCCAGCAGCCCTCCGCGGACCGGGGAGCTGTTTTTT. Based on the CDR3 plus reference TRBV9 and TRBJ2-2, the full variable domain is DSGVTQTPKHLITATGQRVTLRCSPRSGDLSVYWYQQSLDQGLQFLIQYYNGEERAKGNILERFSAQQFPDLHSELNLSSLELGDSALYFCASSPPRTGELFFGEGSRLTVL.

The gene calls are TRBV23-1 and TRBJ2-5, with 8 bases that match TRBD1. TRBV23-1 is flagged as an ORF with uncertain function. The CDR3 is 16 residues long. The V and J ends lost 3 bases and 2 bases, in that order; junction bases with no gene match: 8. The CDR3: CASSHPDRANQETQYF. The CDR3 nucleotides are TGCGCCAGCAGTCACCCGGACAGGGCGAATCAAGAGACCCAGTACTTC.

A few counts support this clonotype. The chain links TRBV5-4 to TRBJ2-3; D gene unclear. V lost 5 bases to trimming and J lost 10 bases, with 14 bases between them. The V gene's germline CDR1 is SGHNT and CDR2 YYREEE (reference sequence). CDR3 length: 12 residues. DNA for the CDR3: TGTGCCAGCAGTCCATCCCGCGGAGCGCAGTATTTT. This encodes CASSPSRGAQYF.

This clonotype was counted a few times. In DNA, the CDR3 is TGCGCCAGCAGCTTGGAGACCTCGGGGCAGCCCCAGCATTTT. Translation gives CASSLETSGQPQHF. V gene TRBV5-1 combines with J gene TRBJ1-5; D ambiguous. The CDR3 spans 14 residues. Trimming pared 0 bases from V and 7 bases from J, leaving 11 bases between. Per germline, CDR1 SGHRS and CDR2 YFSETQ.

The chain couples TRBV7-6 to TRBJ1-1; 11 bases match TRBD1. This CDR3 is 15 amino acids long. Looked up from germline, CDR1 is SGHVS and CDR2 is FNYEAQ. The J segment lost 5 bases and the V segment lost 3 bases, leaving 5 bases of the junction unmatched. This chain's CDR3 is CASSFRTGGLTEAFF. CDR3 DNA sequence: TGTGCCAGCAGCTTCAGGACAGGGGGCTTAACTGAAGCTTTCTTT. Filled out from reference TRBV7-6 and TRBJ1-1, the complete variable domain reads GAGVSQSPRYKVTKRGQDVALRCDPISGHVSLYWYRQALGQGPEFLTYFNYEAQQDKSGLPNDRFSAERPEGSISTLTIQRTEQRDSAMYRCASSFRTGGLTEAFFGQGTRLTVV.

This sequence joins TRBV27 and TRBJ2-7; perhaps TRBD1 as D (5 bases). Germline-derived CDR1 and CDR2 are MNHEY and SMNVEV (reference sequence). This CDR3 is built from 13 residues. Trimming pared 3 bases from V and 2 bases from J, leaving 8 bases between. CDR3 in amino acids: CASSFRAAYEQYF. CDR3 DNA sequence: TGTGCCAGCAGTTTCAGGGCCGCCTACGAGCAGTACTTC.

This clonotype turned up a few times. CDR3 loop: CASSHFPSGADTQYF. Written as DNA, the CDR3 is TGTGCCAGCAGCCATTTCCCTAGCGGGGCAGATACGCAGTATTTT. The genes are TRBV11-2 and TRBJ2-3; 9 bases agree with TRBD2. The CDR3 covers 15 residues. CDR1 and CDR2 from the germline V gene are SGHAT and FQNNGV. Trimming cost V 5 bases and J 4 bases; bases outside gene matches: 7.

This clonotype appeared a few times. The CDR3 sequence is CASSQENRDGTQYF. The CDR3 region has the DNA TGCGCCAGCAGCCAAGAGAACCGCGACGGGACCCAGTACTTC. V and J are TRBV4-3 and TRBJ2-5; D gene uncertain. This CDR3 is 14 amino acids long. Germline CDR1 and CDR2: LGHNA and YSLEER. Trimming shortened V by 0 bases and J by 7 bases, and 12 bases separated the two germline ends.

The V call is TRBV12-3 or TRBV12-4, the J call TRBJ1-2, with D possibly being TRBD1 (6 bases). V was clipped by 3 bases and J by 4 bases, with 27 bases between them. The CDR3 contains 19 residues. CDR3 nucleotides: TGTGCCAGCAGTTTGGCCGCCGGGGGGGGGCACGTAGCTGGCTATGGCTACACCTTC. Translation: CASSLAAGGGHVAGYGYTF.

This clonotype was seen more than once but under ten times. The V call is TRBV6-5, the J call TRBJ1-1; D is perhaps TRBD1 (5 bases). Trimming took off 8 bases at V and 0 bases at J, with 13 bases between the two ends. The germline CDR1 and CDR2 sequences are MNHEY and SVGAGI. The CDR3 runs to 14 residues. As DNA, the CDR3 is TGTGCCAGCCGGTGGGGCAGGATGAACACTGAAGCTTTCTTT. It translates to CASRWGRMNTEAFF.

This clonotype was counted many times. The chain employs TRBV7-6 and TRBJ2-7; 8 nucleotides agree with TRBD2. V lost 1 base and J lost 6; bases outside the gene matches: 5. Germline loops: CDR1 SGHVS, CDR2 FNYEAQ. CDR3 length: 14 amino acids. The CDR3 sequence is CASSLVSGGGEQYV. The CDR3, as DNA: TGTGCCAGCAGCTTAGTATCCGGGGGGGGCGAGCAGTACGTC.

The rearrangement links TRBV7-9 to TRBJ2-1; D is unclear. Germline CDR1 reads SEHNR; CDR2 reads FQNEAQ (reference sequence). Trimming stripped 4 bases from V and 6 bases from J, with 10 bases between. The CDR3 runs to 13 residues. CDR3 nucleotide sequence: TGTGCCAGCAGCTCCGGTAATGCCAATGAGCAGTTCTTC. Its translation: CASSSGNANEQFF.

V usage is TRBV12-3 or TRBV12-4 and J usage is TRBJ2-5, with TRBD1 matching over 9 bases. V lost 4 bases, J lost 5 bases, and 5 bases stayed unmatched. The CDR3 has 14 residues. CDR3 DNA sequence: TGTGCCAGCAGTTCAACAGGGGGCATGGAGACCCAGTACTTC. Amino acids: CASSSTGGMETQYF.

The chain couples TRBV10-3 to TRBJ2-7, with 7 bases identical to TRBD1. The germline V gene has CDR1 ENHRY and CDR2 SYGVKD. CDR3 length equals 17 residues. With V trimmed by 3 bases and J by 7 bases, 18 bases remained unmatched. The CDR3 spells CAISDHPRDRPRGEQYF. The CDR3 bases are TGTGCCATCAGTGACCACCCTAGGGACAGACCCCGAGGGGAGCAGTACTTC.

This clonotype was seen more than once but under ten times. CDR3 amino acids: CASSPSPGTSLETQYF. Written as DNA, the CDR3 is TGTGCCAGCAGCCCTTCTCCCGGGACTAGTCTAGAGACCCAGTACTTC. The chain combines TRBV4-2 with TRBJ2-5, with TRBD2 identical over 8 bases. After removal of 4 bases from V and 4 bases from J, the junction contained 11 bases not matched to a gene. Germline CDR1 and CDR2: LGHNA and YNFKEQ. There are 16 residues in the CDR3.

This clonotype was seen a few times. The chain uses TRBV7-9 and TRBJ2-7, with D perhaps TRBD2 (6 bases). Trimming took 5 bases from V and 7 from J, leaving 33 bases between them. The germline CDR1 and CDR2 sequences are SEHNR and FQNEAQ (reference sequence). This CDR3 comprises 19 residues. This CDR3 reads CASSELRLSAPGRGIEQYF. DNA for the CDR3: TGTGCCAGCAGCGAGCTTAGACTATCAGCTCCCGGACGGGGGATTGAGCAGTACTTC.

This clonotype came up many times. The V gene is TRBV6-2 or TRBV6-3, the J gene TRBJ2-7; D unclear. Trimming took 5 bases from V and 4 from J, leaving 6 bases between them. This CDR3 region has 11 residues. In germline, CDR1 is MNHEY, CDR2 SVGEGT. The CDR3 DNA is TGTGCCAGCAGTCCCGCGTACGAGCAGTACTTC. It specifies CASSPAYEQYF.

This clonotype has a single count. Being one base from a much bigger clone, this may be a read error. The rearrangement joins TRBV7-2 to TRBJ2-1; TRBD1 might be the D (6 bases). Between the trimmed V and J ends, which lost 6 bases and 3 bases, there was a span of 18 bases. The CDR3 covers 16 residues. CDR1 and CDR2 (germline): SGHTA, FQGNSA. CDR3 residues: CASRVQGQVYYNEQFF. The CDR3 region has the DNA TGTGCCAGCAGGGTCCAGGGGCAAGTCTACTACAATGAGCAGTTCTTC.

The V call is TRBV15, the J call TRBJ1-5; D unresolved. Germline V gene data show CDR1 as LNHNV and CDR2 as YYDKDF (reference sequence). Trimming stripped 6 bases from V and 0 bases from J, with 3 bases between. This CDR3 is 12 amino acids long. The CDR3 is CATRGSNQPQHF. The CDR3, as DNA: TGTGCCACCAGGGGTAGCAATCAGCCCCAGCATTTT.

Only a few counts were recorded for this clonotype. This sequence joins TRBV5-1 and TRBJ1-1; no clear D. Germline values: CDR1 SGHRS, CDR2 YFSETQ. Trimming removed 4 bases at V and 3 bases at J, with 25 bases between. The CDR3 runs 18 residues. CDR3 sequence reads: CASSRQPYGRLRDTEAFF. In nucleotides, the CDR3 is TGCGCCAGCAGCCGCCAACCCTACGGTCGTTTAAGGGACACTGAAGCTTTCTTT.

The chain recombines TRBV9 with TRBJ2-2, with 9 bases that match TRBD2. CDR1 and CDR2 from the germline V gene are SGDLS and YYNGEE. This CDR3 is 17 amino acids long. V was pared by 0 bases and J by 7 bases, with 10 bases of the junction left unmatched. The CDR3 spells CASSVASAGGLDGELFF. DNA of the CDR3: TGTGCCAGCAGCGTAGCTTCGGCGGGGGGGCTTGACGGGGAGCTGTTTTTT.

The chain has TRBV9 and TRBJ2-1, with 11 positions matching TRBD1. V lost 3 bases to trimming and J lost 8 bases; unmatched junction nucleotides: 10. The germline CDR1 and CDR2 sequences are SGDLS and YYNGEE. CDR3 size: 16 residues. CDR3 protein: CASSGNRDRGIDEQFF. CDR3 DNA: TGTGCCAGCAGCGGCAACCGGGACAGGGGGATCGATGAGCAGTTCTTC.

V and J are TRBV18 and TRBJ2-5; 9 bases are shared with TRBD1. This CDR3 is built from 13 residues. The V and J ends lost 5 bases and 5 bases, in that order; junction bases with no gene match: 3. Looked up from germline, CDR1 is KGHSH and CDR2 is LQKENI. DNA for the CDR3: TGTGCCAGCTCATGGACAGGGGACGAGACCCAGTACTTC. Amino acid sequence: CASSWTGDETQYF. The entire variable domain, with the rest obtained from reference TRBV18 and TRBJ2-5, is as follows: NAGVMQNPRHLVRRRGQEARLRCSPMKGHSHVYWYRQLPEEGLKFMVYLQKENIIDESGMPKERFSAEFPKEGPSILRIQQVVRGDSAAYFCASSWTGDETQYFGPGTRLLVL.

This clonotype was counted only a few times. The CDR3 coding sequence is TGCAGCGTTGATTTCGGACAGGGGAGGAATGAGCAGTTCTTC. It is translated as CSVDFGQGRNEQFF. The gene calls are TRBV29-1 and TRBJ2-1, with 9 bases fitting TRBD1. The CDR3 covers 14 residues. With 3 bases clipped from V and 7 bases from J, the junction kept 7 bases outside the gene matches. Looked up from germline, CDR1 is SQVTM and CDR2 is ANQGSEA.

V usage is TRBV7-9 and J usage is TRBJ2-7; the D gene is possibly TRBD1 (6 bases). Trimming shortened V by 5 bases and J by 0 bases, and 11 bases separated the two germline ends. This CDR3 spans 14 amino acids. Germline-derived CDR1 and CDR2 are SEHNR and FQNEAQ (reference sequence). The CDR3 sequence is CASSVDRNSYEQYV. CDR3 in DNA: TGTGCCAGCAGCGTCGACAGGAACTCCTACGAGCAGTACGTC.

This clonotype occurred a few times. In DNA, the CDR3 is TGTGCCAGCGGGAGAGCGAACACTGAAGCTTTCTTT. Translated, it gives CASGRANTEAFF. This chain joins TRBV7-2 and TRBJ1-1; D is uncertain. The CDR3 is made up of 12 amino acids. The germline gives CDR1 SGHTA, CDR2 FQGNSA. V lost 8 bases to trimming and J lost 1 base, with 8 bases between them.